This T cell receptor beta chain came from a study of T-cell reconstitution after alpha-beta-depleted transplantation in children. Broader study findings: The high TCRbeta diversity at day 60 in some patients came from surviving recipient T cells and thymic progenitors.

The germline V gene has CDR1 MGHRA and CDR2 YSYEKL. The CDR3 contains 14 residues. Trimming took 3 bases from V and 4 from J, leaving 13 bases between them. A word on this clonotype: The antigen is undetermined.

The library targeted TCRbeta and was prepared with unique molecular identifiers. TCRdb ran MiXCR on the PCR reads and lists one entry per CDR3 protein. The sample consists of under 850,000 distinct CDR3 sequences, about an eighth of them appearing once. The V gene is TRBV4-1, the J gene TRBJ2-7; D not resolved. This clonotype was obtained from a girl aged 2-10 years with congenital amegakaryocytic thrombocytopenia, due to receive a stem cell transplant. Material: PBMCs, obtained before TCRalphabeta/CD19-depleted stem cell transplant. CDR3 sequence: CASSHHHSGYEQYF. The CDR3 DNA reads TGCGCCAGCAGCCACCATCACTCAGGATACGAGCAGTACTTC.